These 14 T cell receptor beta chains were sequenced from one sample in a study of tumor and adjacent non-tumor tissue in lung cancer. This sample's RNA came from whole unsorted tissue. Three rounds of nested PCR, following a modified ARM-PCR protocol, produced the TCRbeta library. TCRdb ran MiXCR on the multiplex PCR reads and lists one entry per CDR3 protein. Altogether more than 75,000 distinct CDR3 sequences are present, around 85% being singletons, with the ten largest covering about an eighth. The sequencing input was lung tumor tissue. The source is a woman aged 45 to 65 with non-small cell lung cancer.

This clonotype showed up just a few times. This may stem from a read error, because a much larger clone lies one nucleotide away. The V and J genes are TRBV28 and TRBJ2-3, with no clear D. This CDR3 spans 15 amino acids. Germline V gene sequence: CDR1 MDHEN, CDR2 SYDVKM. DNA for the CDR3: TGTGCCAGCAGTTCCCCCCCGGAACTTACAGATACGCTGTATTTT. This sequence encodes CASSSPPELTDTLYF.

For this clonotype: Compared with germline, one end of the junction differs, possibly owing to a read error. V gene TRBV12-3 or TRBV12-4 combines with J gene TRBJ2-7; a possible D gene is TRBD1 (6 bases). This CDR3 is 15 amino acids long. DNA of the CDR3: TGTGCCAGCACTACAACAGGGCCAACTCTCTACGAGCAGTACTTT. Protein product: CASTTTGPTLYEQYF.

This clonotype was recorded at least ten times. This chain connects TRBV12-3 or TRBV12-4 to TRBJ1-1, with a tentative D call TRBD1 (5 bases). V was trimmed by 2 bases and J by 2 bases, leaving 9 bases between them. This CDR3 region has 14 residues. DNA of the CDR3: TGTGCCAGCAGTTTAAGGGACCTTAACACTGAAGCTTTCTTT. Its translation: CASSLRDLNTEAFF.

This clonotype was found many times. This rearrangement joins TRBV7-8 to TRBJ2-3, with 9 bases that match TRBD2. There are 16 residues in the CDR3. After removal of 1 base from V and 6 bases from J, the junction contained 8 bases not matched to a gene. Germline V lookup: CDR1 SGHVS, CDR2 FQNEAQ. For the CDR3, the DNA is TGTGCCAGCAGCTTAGGCATAGCGGGAGTTTTGGATACGCAGTATTTT. Protein sequence: CASSLGIAGVLDTQYF.

As concerns this clonotype: The junction does not match germline at one end; this may be a read error. The chain recombines TRBV11-2 with TRBJ2-3, with a tentative D call TRBD1 (5 bases). Germline V gene lookup returns CDR1 SGHAT and CDR2 FQNNGV. This CDR3 has 18 amino acids. CDR3 loop: CASSFVVMTGWGSDTQYF. The CDR3 DNA reads TGTGCCAGTAGCTTCGTCGTCATGACCGGGTGGGGCTCAGATACGCAGTATTTT.

With respect to this clonotype: At one end the junction does not follow the germline gene, possibly because of a read error. The rearrangement joins TRBV5-6 to TRBJ1-2; D possibly corresponds to TRBD1 (5 bases). The CDR3 spans 15 residues. Germline CDR1 is SGHDT and CDR2 is YYEEEE. The CDR3: CACSRDRRKGGGYTF. The CDR3 bases are TGTGCCTGCAGTAGGGACCGGCGAAAAGGCGGAGGCTACACCTTC.

Notes on this clonotype: Since no conserved phenylalanine or tryptophan closes the CDR3, a read error is the likely cause. The V and J genes are TRBV6-1 and TRBJ1-2; D might be TRBD1 (6 bases). The germline CDR1 and CDR2 sequences are MNHNS and SASEGT. The V and J ends lost 6 bases and 7 bases respectively, with 18 bases between them. This CDR3 spans 14 amino acids. The CDR3 DNA sequence: TGTGCCAGCAGCACATTGGGGGGCTCCGGTGGCTACACCTCC. Amino acids: CASSTLGGSGGYTS.

A remark on this clonotype: An end of the junction differs from the germline gene, which may be a read error. The chain is built from TRBV20-1 and TRBJ1-5, with D perhaps matching TRBD1 (5 bases). Germline values: CDR1 DFQATT, CDR2 SNEGSKA (reference sequence). CDR3 length: 15 residues. The CDR3 region is CIARPRQGGGQPQHF. CDR3 nucleotide sequence: TGCATTGCTAGACCGAGGCAGGGTGGTGGTCAGCCCCAGCATTTT.

Worth noting for this clonotype: The junction differs from germline at one of its ends, possibly a read error. The rearrangement links TRBV6-2 or TRBV6-3 to TRBJ1-2; D is possibly TRBD1 (5 bases). Germline V gene lookup returns CDR1 MNHEY and CDR2 SVGEGT. CDR3 length: 13 residues. The CDR3 DNA sequence: TGCGCCAGCAGTTATCAGGGTATGGATGGCTACACCTTC. It codes for CASSYQGMDGYTF.

Details on this clonotype: At one end, the junction sequence differs from germline, possibly due to a read error. V is TRBV20-1 and J is TRBJ2-1; no firm D call. Germline V lookup: CDR1 DFQATT, CDR2 SNEGSKA (reference sequence). This CDR3 has 16 residues. CDR3 sequence reads: CSVRADPRRSNDEQFF. The CDR3 region has the DNA TGCAGTGTTAGAGCCGACCCCAGGCGGAGTAACGATGAGCAATTCTTC.

The chain carries TRBV24-1 and TRBJ1-5; D gene uncertain. The CDR3 totals 11 residues. V lost 11 bases and J lost 12, with 16 bases in between. Germline CDR1 is KGHDR and CDR2 is SFDVKD. CDR3 in DNA: TGTGCCATGTTACGGGATCTGCTCCAGCATTTT. Protein product: CAMLRDLLQHF.

Of note for this clonotype: The conserved phenylalanine or tryptophan is not found at the CDR3 terminus, so this likely reflects a read error. The J gene is TRBJ1-1, the V gene TRBV12-3 or TRBV12-4, with D unclear. V shed 7 bases and J shed 6 bases, with 21 bases lying between them. This CDR3 has 15 amino acids. The CDR3 sequence: CASIQRGEGNPEAFI. In nucleotides, the CDR3 is TGTGCCAGCATCCAACGGGGAGAGGGTAACCCTGAAGCTTTCATT.

About this clonotype itself: Because it lacks the conserved phenylalanine or tryptophan at the end, this CDR3 is likely a read error. No DNA is shown, since the ends of the CDR3 on it are uncertain; the CDR3 is the one TCRdb lists. This chain connects TRBV6-5 to TRBJ1-2; the DNA was not compared with TRBD1, the D call given in the table. Germline V CDR1 and CDR2: MNHEY, SVGAGI. The CDR3 region is 14 residues in length, termini included. The CDR3 here is CASRSNRGNYGYTL.

The V gene is TRBV6-1, the J gene TRBJ2-1; D possibly corresponds to TRBD1 (5 bases). Between the trimmed V and J ends, which lost 3 bases and 2 bases, there was a span of 29 bases. CDR1 and CDR2 from the germline V gene are MNHNS and SASEGT. This CDR3 spans 21 amino acids. The CDR3 region is CASSERRLDFLFSTAYNEQFF. CDR3 nucleotide sequence: TGTGCCAGCAGTGAGCGTCGGTTAGACTTCTTATTCTCGACAGCCTACAATGAGCAGTTCTTC.